The 2 T cell receptor beta chains below all came from one sample that was sequenced in a study of blood T cells in healthy people across ages. For the second PCR, which ran for about 7 to 12 cycles, a sample-barcoded 5' primer and a J-beta primer mix were used. TCRdb independently ran MiXCR on the 5' RACE reads; one entry per CDR3 protein. This sample has about 800,000 distinct CDR3 sequences, with about 25% found just once. This sample was shared with a second study, whose subject was T cells of mothers and their children.

Sequencing was performed on blood. These receptors were taken from a boy aged 5-17 years in good health.

This clonotype was detected once. The V and J genes are TRBV4-2 and TRBJ2-7, with D uncertain. The CDR3 length is 15 residues. In germline, CDR1 is LGHNA, CDR2 YNFKEQ. The V and J ends lost 0 bases and 5 bases respectively, with 14 bases between them. CDR3 nucleotides: TGTGCCAGCAGCCAAGATCGGGCCACCCCCGACGAGCAGTACTTC. It translates to CASSQDRATPDEQYF.

This clonotype showed up just once. This chain connects TRBV20-1 to TRBJ1-6; 8 bases line up with TRBD1. Germline loops: CDR1 DFQATT, CDR2 SNEGSKA (reference sequence). J lost 5 bases, V lost 5 bases, and 8 bases had no gene match. This CDR3 is built from 15 residues. CDR3 sequence: CSAVKGGQDNSPLHF. The CDR3, as DNA: TGCAGTGCTGTTAAAGGGGGACAGGATAATTCACCCCTCCACTTT.